This note documents a single T cell receptor (beta chain) sequence. Its antigen is unidentified. The germline gene is not matched at one end of the junction; a read error may be the cause. 60 Vbeta and 13 Jbeta primers were used in PCR. Assay: immunoSEQ multiplex PCR; the TCRdb copy retains only in-frame clones and omits some. The sample has about 120,000 clones; roughly 87% are singletons. The sample is drawn from a study of cytomegalovirus exposure and HLA in healthy donors. Study outcomes and limitations: In a later analysis, a missense DCLRE1C variant was linked to TCR beta V- and J-gene trimming. Most subjects' HLA-A and HLA-B alleles were reportedly predicted from TCR beta sequences.

Healthy bone marrow donors made up the cohort. The CDR3 is 15 amino acids. Germline assignment: CDR1 SNHLY and CDR2 FYNNEI. The V and J genes are TRBV2 and TRBJ2-6, with D tentatively TRBD1 (6 bases). The clonotype was recovered from a woman between 18 and 30 years old in good health and CMV-seronegative. The material sequenced was PBMCs. CDR3 sequence (DNA): TGTGCCAGCAGTGGGGGGCTGGCTGGGGCCAACGGCCTGACTTTC. Protein sequence: CASSGGLAGANGLTF.